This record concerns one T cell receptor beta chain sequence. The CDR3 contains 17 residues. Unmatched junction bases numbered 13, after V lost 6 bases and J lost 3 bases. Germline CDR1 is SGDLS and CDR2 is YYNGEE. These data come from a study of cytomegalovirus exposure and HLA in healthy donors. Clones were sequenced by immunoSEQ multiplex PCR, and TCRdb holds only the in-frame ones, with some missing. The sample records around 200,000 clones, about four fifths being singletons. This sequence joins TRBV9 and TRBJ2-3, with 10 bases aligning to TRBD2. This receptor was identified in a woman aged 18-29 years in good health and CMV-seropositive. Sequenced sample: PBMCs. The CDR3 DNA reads TGTGCCAGCACCATCCGACTAGCGGGCGGTGGGACAGATACGCAGTATTTT. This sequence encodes CASTIRLAGGGTDTQYF.